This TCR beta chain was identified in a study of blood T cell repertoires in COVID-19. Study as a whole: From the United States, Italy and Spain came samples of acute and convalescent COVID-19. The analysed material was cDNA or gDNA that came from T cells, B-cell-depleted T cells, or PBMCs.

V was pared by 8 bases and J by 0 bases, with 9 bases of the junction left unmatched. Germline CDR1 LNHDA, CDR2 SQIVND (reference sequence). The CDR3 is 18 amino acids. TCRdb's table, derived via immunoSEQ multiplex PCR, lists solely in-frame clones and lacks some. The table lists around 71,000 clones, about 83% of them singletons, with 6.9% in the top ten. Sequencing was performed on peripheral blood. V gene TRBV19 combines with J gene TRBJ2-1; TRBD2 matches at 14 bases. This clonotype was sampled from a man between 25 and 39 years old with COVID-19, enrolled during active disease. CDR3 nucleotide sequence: TGTGCCAGTTCTTTTTGGGGACTAGCGGGGGACTCCTACAATGAGCAGTTCTTC. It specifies CASSFWGLAGDSYNEQFF.